A single sample gave rise to the 4 T cell receptor beta chains below, sequenced in a study of early T cells in non-severe SARS-CoV-2 infection. TCRdb re-called the 5' RACE reads through MiXCR, storing one row per CDR3 protein. This sample has approximately 19,000 distinct CDR3 sequences; 5% occur once, and the top ten carry approximately 7%. Sample: whole blood. The receptors derive from an adult who was a healthcare worker with PCR-confirmed SARS-CoV-2 infection or an uninfected control (not recorded which).

This clonotype has at least ten counts. The rearrangement uses TRBV28 and TRBJ2-1; unclear D gene. The V end was cut by 5 bases, the J end by 5 bases, with 13 bases between. Germline V CDR1 and CDR2: MDHEN, SYDVKM. The CDR3 length is 14 residues. CDR3 sequence: CASSLRHTDNEQFF. Written as DNA, the CDR3 is TGTGCCAGCAGTCTCCGACACACTGACAATGAGCAGTTCTTC. The full variable domain, rest sourced from reference TRBV28 and TRBJ2-1, is DVKVTQSSRYLVKRTGEKVFLECVQDMDHENMFWYRQDPGLGLRLIYFSYDVKMKEKGDIPEGYSVSREKKERFSLILESASTNQTSMYLCASSLRHTDNEQFFGPGTRLTVL.

This chain uses TRBV5-1 with TRBJ2-2, with D perhaps matching TRBD1 or TRBD2 (5 bases each). V shed 5 bases and J shed 3 bases, with 8 bases lying between them. From germline, CDR1 is SGHRS and CDR2 YFSETQ. There are 13 residues in the CDR3. In DNA form, the CDR3 reads TGCGCCAGCAGTAGGGGAGACACCGGGGAGCTGTTTTTT. Its protein is CASSRGDTGELFF. Full variable domain (remainder filled in from reference TRBV5-1 and TRBJ2-2): KAGVTQTPRYLIKTRGQQVTLSCSPISGHRSVSWYQQTPGQGLQFLFEYFSETQRNKGNFPGRFSGRQFSNSRSEMNVSTLELGDSALYLCASSRGDTGELFFGEGSRLTVL.

Within the sample, this clonotype is medium-sized. V usage is TRBV7-2 and J usage is TRBJ1-2, with 7 nucleotides matching TRBD1. With 2 bases clipped from V and 3 bases from J, the junction kept 3 bases outside the gene matches. CDR3 length: 14 residues. From germline, CDR1 is SGHTA and CDR2 FQGNSA. CDR3 nucleotide sequence: TGTGCCAGCAGCTTACACAGGGGTTACTATGGCTACACCTTC. Protein product: CASSLHRGYYGYTF.

At least ten counts were recorded for this clonotype. The V and J genes are TRBV19 and TRBJ2-1, with a possible D match to TRBD1 (6 bases). The V end was cut by 6 bases, the J end by 7 bases, with 10 bases between. The CDR3 loop spans 12 amino acids. Per germline, CDR1 LNHDA and CDR2 SQIVND (reference sequence). The CDR3: CASSQQGNEQFF. DNA of the CDR3: TGTGCCAGTAGCCAACAGGGAAATGAGCAGTTCTTC.